This entry describes one T cell receptor (beta chain). This entry is derived from a study of T cell repertoires in cytomegalovirus infection. Study as a whole: Carrying CMV and the relevant HLA type showed in public TCR beta signatures.

Between the trimmed V and J ends, which lost 0 bases and 6 bases, there was a span of 9 bases. This CDR3 region has 13 residues. Germline lookup yields CDR1 SGHTA and CDR2 FQGNSA. From the reads, TCRdb called clonotypes with MiXCR, one entry per CDR3 protein. The sample holds around 530,000 distinct CDR3 sequences, more than 20% seen once. This sequence was found in a human donor in good health (CMV status not recorded). Some clones in this sample may be carry-over from other donors' samples. Sequencing used PBMCs. This chain links TRBV7-2 with TRBJ2-7; the D is unclear. CDR3 in amino acids: CASSLAGIGEQYF. CDR3 nucleotide sequence: TGTGCCAGCAGCTTAGCAGGGATTGGCGAGCAGTACTTC. Using reference TRBV7-2 and TRBJ2-7 for the parts outside the CDR3, the full variable domain is GAGVSQSPSNKVTEKGKDVELRCDPISGHTALYWYRQSLGQGLEFLIYFQGNSAPDKSGLPSDRFSAERTGGSVSTLTIQRTQQEDSAVYLCASSLAGIGEQYFGPGTRLTVT.